Listed below are T cell receptor beta chains from one sample, sequenced in a study of regulatory T cells in long-lasting Graves disease. TCRdb reprocessed the multiplex PCR reads with MiXCR, giving one entry per CDR3 protein. The table records approximately 500,000 distinct CDR3 sequences, 20% to 25% of them present only once. This specimen consisted of peripheral blood mononuclear cells (PBMCs), obtained when the disease was refractory, from a patient treated with antithyroid drugs. The receptors shown here come from a female donor with Graves disease. Both conserved end residues are part of each CDR3. The order of the fields is D gene, J gene, clone size, V gene, CDR3 protein, CDR3 DNA. The D gene is left open where the match is weak. For some rows the clone size is stated as once, few or many, or as a class when expanded; others skip it.

D gene: TRBD1
J gene: TRBJ1-6
clone size: few
V gene: TRBV13
CDR3 protein: CASSSEDRGNSPLHF
CDR3 DNA: TGTGCCAGCAGCTCGGAGGACAGGGGTAATTCACCCCTCCACTTT

D gene: TRBD1
J gene: TRBJ2-7
clone size: -
V gene: TRBV11-2
CDR3 protein: CASSLGDRAPYEQYF
CDR3 DNA: TGTGCCAGCAGCTTAGGGGACAGGGCCCCCTACGAGCAGTACTTC

D gene: TRBD1
J gene: TRBJ2-6
clone size: few
V gene: TRBV5-1
CDR3 protein: CASTGQGNSGANVLTF
CDR3 DNA: TGCGCCAGCACGGGACAGGGGAACTCTGGGGCCAACGTCCTGACTTTC

D gene: -
J gene: TRBJ2-5
clone size: many
V gene: TRBV11-2
CDR3 protein: CASSLSLYLGGETQYF
CDR3 DNA: TGTGCCAGCAGCTTATCCCTTTACCTAGGGGGAGAGACCCAGTACTTC

D gene: -
J gene: TRBJ1-4
clone size: few
V gene: TRBV30
CDR3 protein: CAWSALDSKLFF
CDR3 DNA: TGTGCCTGGAGTGCCCTCGACAGTAAACTGTTTTTT

D gene: TRBD2
J gene: TRBJ2-7
clone size: once
V gene: TRBV19
CDR3 protein: CATAGDSSYEQHF
CDR3 DNA: TGTGCGACCGCGGGGGATAGCTCCTACGAGCAGCACTTC

D gene: TRBD1
J gene: TRBJ2-2
clone size: -
V gene: TRBV24-1
CDR3 protein: CATSGDSQNRWNTGELFF
CDR3 DNA: TGTGCCACCAGCGGGGACAGTCAAAACCGGTGGAACACCGGGGAGCTGTTTTTT

D gene: TRBD1
J gene: TRBJ1-6
clone size: many
V gene: TRBV6-1
CDR3 protein: CASMDRRGHNSPLHF
CDR3 DNA: TGTGCCAGCATGGATCGGAGGGGGCATAATTCACCCCTCCACTTT

D gene: TRBD1
J gene: TRBJ1-1
clone size: many
V gene: TRBV12-5
CDR3 protein: CASGSYTGEPGGEAFF
CDR3 DNA: TGTGCTAGTGGTTCGTACACAGGGGAACCCGGGGGTGAAGCTTTCTTT

D gene: -
J gene: TRBJ1-1
clone size: many
V gene: TRBV12-5
CDR3 protein: CASGIGTSTEAFF
CDR3 DNA: TGTGCTAGTGGTATCGGAACGAGCACTGAAGCTTTCTTT

D gene: -
J gene: TRBJ2-3
clone size: -
V gene: TRBV6-5
CDR3 protein: CASSYSTTAYTDTQYF
CDR3 DNA: TGTGCCAGCAGTTACTCGACGACAGCATACACAGATACGCAGTATTTT

D gene: -
J gene: TRBJ2-7
clone size: few
V gene: TRBV7-2
CDR3 protein: CASSLTGQGLHYEQYF
CDR3 DNA: TGTGCCAGCAGCTTAACGGGGCAGGGGTTACACTACGAGCAGTACTTC

D gene: TRBD2
J gene: TRBJ2-5
clone size: many
V gene: TRBV28
CDR3 protein: CASSSGTSGLTQYF
CDR3 DNA: TGTGCCAGCAGTTCGGGGACTAGCGGCCTGACCCAGTACTTC

D gene: -
J gene: TRBJ1-1
clone size: few
V gene: TRBV29-1
CDR3 protein: CSVAAEAFF
CDR3 DNA: TGCAGCGTTGCAGCTGAAGCTTTCTTT

D gene: -
J gene: TRBJ1-2
clone size: many
V gene: TRBV2
CDR3 protein: CASSEAGQGSDYTF
CDR3 DNA: TGTGCCAGCAGTGAAGCGGGTCAGGGAAGCGACTACACCTTC

D gene: TRBD1
J gene: TRBJ1-1
clone size: -
V gene: TRBV24-1
CDR3 protein: CATSEDRDMNTEAFF
CDR3 DNA: TGTGCCACCAGTGAGGACAGGGACATGAACACTGAAGCTTTCTTT

D gene: TRBD2
J gene: TRBJ2-2
clone size: many
V gene: TRBV7-8
CDR3 protein: CASSPLGLGLASGELFF
CDR3 DNA: TGTGCCAGCAGCCCTCTAGGCCTGGGACTAGCTTCCGGGGAGCTGTTTTTT

D gene: -
J gene: TRBJ2-2
clone size: -
V gene: TRBV6-4
CDR3 protein: CASSDSTRNTGELFF
CDR3 DNA: TGTGCCAGCAGTGACTCTACCCGAAACACCGGGGAGCTGTTTTTT

D gene: -
J gene: TRBJ1-2
clone size: -
V gene: TRBV20-1
CDR3 protein: CSATGRGGYTF
CDR3 DNA: TGCAGTGCCACAGGGAGGGGGGGCTACACCTTC

D gene: -
J gene: TRBJ1-4
clone size: -
V gene: TRBV6-5
CDR3 protein: CASSYVVNEKLFF
CDR3 DNA: TGTGCCAGCAGTTACGTGGTGAATGAAAAACTGTTTTTT

D gene: -
J gene: TRBJ1-6
clone size: -
V gene: TRBV4-1
CDR3 protein: CASSQLGDFVSPLHF
CDR3 DNA: TGCGCCAGCAGCCAGCTAGGGGATTTCGTTTCACCCCTCCACTTT

D gene: -
J gene: TRBJ1-5
clone size: few
V gene: TRBV6-5
CDR3 protein: CASSSLFGGGQHF
CDR3 DNA: TGTGCCAGCAGTTCGCTCTTCGGGGGGGGTCAGCATTTT

D gene: TRBD1
J gene: TRBJ1-2
clone size: -
V gene: TRBV7-9
CDR3 protein: CASSYAGGQPGYTF
CDR3 DNA: TGTGCCAGCAGCTATGCGGGGGGACAGCCTGGCTACACCTTC

D gene: -
J gene: TRBJ2-5
clone size: -
V gene: TRBV3-1
CDR3 protein: CASSNPRETQYF
CDR3 DNA: TGTGCCAGCAGCAACCCTCGGGAGACCCAGTACTTC

D gene: TRBD1
J gene: TRBJ1-4
clone size: -
V gene: TRBV7-2
CDR3 protein: CASSLLGQGWNEKLFF
CDR3 DNA: TGTGCCAGCAGCTTACTCGGACAGGGTTGGAATGAAAAACTGTTTTTT

D gene: -
J gene: TRBJ1-1
clone size: few
V gene: TRBV14
CDR3 protein: CASSQSRTNTEAFF
CDR3 DNA: TGTGCCAGCAGCCAATCCCGGACAAACACTGAAGCTTTCTTT

D gene: -
J gene: TRBJ2-2
clone size: many
V gene: TRBV11-2
CDR3 protein: CASSTSVMYTGELFF
CDR3 DNA: TGTGCCAGCAGTACCAGCGTAATGTACACCGGGGAGCTGTTTTTT

D gene: -
J gene: TRBJ2-7
clone size: many
V gene: TRBV7-2
CDR3 protein: CASSLISGGTEQYF
CDR3 DNA: TGTGCCAGCAGCTTAATCTCAGGGGGGACCGAGCAGTACTTC

D gene: -
J gene: TRBJ1-2
clone size: once
V gene: TRBV10-3
CDR3 protein: CAITGATKGGYGYTF
CDR3 DNA: TGTGCCATCACAGGCGCCACAAAAGGCGGCTATGGCTACACCTTC

D gene: -
J gene: TRBJ2-5
clone size: -
V gene: TRBV29-1
CDR3 protein: CSVRGLYQETQYF
CDR3 DNA: TGCAGCGTCCGAGGGCTGTACCAAGAGACCCAGTACTTC

D gene: TRBD1
J gene: TRBJ1-1
clone size: many
V gene: TRBV7-8
CDR3 protein: CASSLGYRGNTEAFF
CDR3 DNA: TGTGCCAGCAGCTTAGGATACAGGGGGAACACTGAAGCTTTCTTT

D gene: TRBD2
J gene: TRBJ2-7
clone size: -
V gene: TRBV6-5
CDR3 protein: CASSYDGSGRPYEQYF
CDR3 DNA: TGTGCCAGCAGTTACGATGGCAGCGGGAGGCCCTACGAGCAGTACTTC